This T cell receptor (beta chain) was identified during a study of T cells in Graves' hyperthyroidism and ophthalmopathy. Study-wide findings and caveats: Progression to ophthalmopathy was predicted a median of 6.5 months early.

A patient was excluded if there was uncontrolled infection, other autoimmune disease, pregnancy or lactation. RNA transcripts were the template for amplifying TCR beta CDR3 regions. Initially, a first-round RT-PCR of the TCR CDR3 employed the HTBI primer set. TCRdb re-called the multiplex PCR reads through MiXCR, storing one row per CDR3 protein. This sample has fewer than 350,000 distinct CDR3 sequences; 10% to 15% occur once, and the top ten carry around 7.9%. CDR1 is DFQATT, CDR2 SNEGSKA, per germline (reference sequence). This CDR3 has 11 residues. The ends were cut back, 4 bases at V and 3 bases at J, with 6 bases in the middle. As for this clonotype: What it binds is not known.

The rearrangement uses TRBV20-1 and TRBJ1-1, with D unresolved. The sequenced sample was blood. The source of this sequence is a young woman with Graves' hyperthyroidism that later progressed to Graves' ophthalmopathy. This chain's CDR3 is CSATKDTEAFF. The CDR3 DNA sequence: TGCAGTGCTACGAAGGACACTGAAGCTTTCTTT.